This entry is about one T cell receptor (beta chain). This clonotype came up a few times. Which antigen it targets is not known. No base-level quality is on record; no much larger clone is a single base apart. Sequences DFQATT (CDR1) and SNEGSKA (CDR2) are obtained from the germline V gene (reference sequence). The CDR3 has 16 amino acids, counting the end cysteine and phenylalanine. The only DNA kept is the CDR3, 48 bases in frame from the first base. Unmatched junction bases come to 10, with V trimmed by 3 bases and J by 4 bases. The record originates from a study of blood T cells in healthy people across ages (dated by TCRdb to between 2015 and 2016). For the wider study: In model experiments, template switching captured about one uniquely barcoded TCR beta cDNA molecule for every two T cells. To avoid experimental bias, donors of different ages were randomly spread across the sequencing lanes. Using deep sequencing normalized with unique cDNA molecular identifiers, the study measured how TCR beta repertoire diversity changes with age. The study analyzed two additional independent replicas of 1 million unique cDNA reads from the same blood draw for two donors, one aged 18 to 30 and one aged 80 or older. The donors were divided into four age groups: young (average approximately 15 years), middle-aged (about 39), aged (about 62) and long-lived (about 79). Paper-wide results and their limitations: Observed TCR beta diversity correlated strongly with the percentage of naive T cells measured by flow cytometry. Compared with the aged group, more naive CD4+ T cells, fewer expanded clones and increased TCR diversity were shown by the long-lived group, suggesting age selection. Conclusive comparison of naive and antigen-experienced compartments was prevented by the profiling of bulk unsorted PBMCs. Estimates of total diversity from one million sequenced T cells were regarded as lower bounds and underestimates. Donor CMV infection status was unknown, potentially confounding age-related changes in expanded clonotypes. Observed TCR beta diversity per million T cells fell roughly linearly with age, and a significant reduction was already apparent by age approximately 41.

Donors were roughly 40 systemically healthy Caucasian individuals from Russia aged roughly 6 to 95 years. Ten milliliters of peripheral blood were collected from each donor into EDTA-treated Vacutainer tubes. Ficoll-Paque density-gradient centrifugation was used to isolate PBMCs, with at least 7 million per sample. Total RNA, at least 5 micrograms per sample, was extracted from PBMCs with Trizol reagent. The percentages of naive CD45RAhigh/CD27high T cells were determined by flow cytometry on a PBMC aliquot from every donor. Receptor libraries were prepared by 5' RACE. The instrument was an Illumina HiSeq 2500. The second PCR ran for about 6 to 12 cycles and used a J-beta primer mix along with a sample-barcoded 5' primer. A template-switch 5' adaptor carrying 12 random nucleotides introduced a unique molecular identifier onto each TCR beta cDNA molecule. At least 2.5 million CDR3-containing paired-end reads were obtained from each sample. First-strand cDNA synthesis was performed from all RNA using the Mint cDNA synthesis kit, with priming by a TRBC-specific oligonucleotide. Following uracil-DNA glycosylase treatment, a first 18-cycle PCR with universal primers M1SS and BC2_uni_R was performed on all cDNA. Per the source publication's procedure: For normalization, 1 million high-quality reads, each with a distinct molecular identifier, were randomly selected from each sample. Instead of being binned into consensus sequences, reads with shared molecular identifiers were discarded. CDR3 identification, clonotype clustering and error correction used MiTCR with a Q25 quality threshold and the strictest error-elimination algorithm. A nonparametric unseen species model using Euler transformation provided a lower-bound estimate of total TCR beta diversity. TCRdb passed the public sequencing reads through fastp at Q25 and MiXCR, retaining productive beta sequences. Entries that share a CDR3 protein sequence are merged under the most common genes and DNA. Here the V and J calls rest on TCRdb's processing, not on the authors' analysis. Within this sample are about 1.1 million distinct CDR3 sequences, with around two fifths of them counted one time only. Of the sample, about an eighth falls within the top ten clones.

The TCR comes from a man between 18 and 35 years old in good health. The rearrangement combines TRBV20-1 with TRBJ2-1; 9 bases in the middle match TRBD2. Sequencing used blood. The CDR3 region reads CSARALGAGGYNEQFF. The DNA sequence is given as TGCAGTGCTAGGGCCCTCGGAGCGGGGGGTTACAATGAGCAGTTCTTC.